This passage covers 20 T cell receptor beta chains from one sample sequenced in a study of technical replicates of blood from four donors. Generated by immunoSEQ multiplex PCR, the TCRdb table keeps only in-frame clones and is missing some. This sample has some 70,000 clones, with roughly 97% found just once. The sequenced material came from T cells isolated from PBMCs. The receptors shown here come from a human donor in good health.

This chain uses TRBV5-1 with TRBJ2-3; TRBD2 aligns across 9 bases. The CDR3 runs to 15 residues. Germline CDR1 reads SGHRS; CDR2 reads YFSETQ. Germline trimming cut 3 bases from V and 1 base from J; bases unmatched to any gene: 3. CDR3 sequence (DNA): TGCGCCAGCAGCTCTAGCGGGATCGGCACAGATACGCAGTATTTT. This sequence encodes CASSSSGIGTDTQYF.

The chain couples TRBV4-2 to TRBJ2-1; tentative D call: TRBD1 (5 bases). The CDR3 consists of 14 residues. Per germline, CDR1 LGHNA and CDR2 YNFKEQ. V was clipped by 0 bases and J by 9 bases, with 12 bases between them. This chain's CDR3 is CASSQDMGQGEQFF. CDR3 coding DNA: TGTGCCAGCAGCCAAGATATGGGTCAGGGTGAGCAGTTCTTC.

The V call is TRBV18, the J call TRBJ2-1, with 14 bases identical to TRBD2. This CDR3 is 18 amino acids long. The J segment lost 5 bases and the V segment lost 3 bases, leaving 9 bases of the junction unmatched. Germline V gene sequence: CDR1 KGHSH, CDR2 LQKENI. The CDR3 DNA sequence: TGTGCCAGCTCACCTACGGGACTAGCGGGAGTTTACCACAATGAGCAGTTCTTC. This encodes CASSPTGLAGVYHNEQFF.

The chain recombines TRBV5-1 with TRBJ1-2; perhaps TRBD1 as D (5 bases). With 0 bases removed from V and 5 bases from J, the gap between germline ends came to 11 bases. CDR1 is SGHRS and CDR2 is YFSETQ in the germline V gene. The CDR3 contains 14 residues. The CDR3 sequence is CASSLAGTEYGYTF. The CDR3 coding sequence is TGCGCCAGCAGCTTGGCCGGGACTGAGTATGGCTACACCTTC.

The CDR3 loop reads CASSVHVGLAGGETQYF. CDR3 nucleotides: TGTGCCAGCAGTGTGCATGTGGGTCTAGCGGGAGGAGAGACCCAGTACTTC. This rearrangement joins TRBV2 to TRBJ2-5; 11 nucleotides agree with TRBD2. V lost 4 bases, J lost 4 bases, and 11 bases stayed unmatched. The CDR3 is 17 amino acids. Germline lookup yields CDR1 SNHLY and CDR2 FYNNEI.

The V gene is TRBV27, the J gene TRBJ2-1, with 9 positions matching TRBD2. V shed 2 bases and J 6 bases; nucleotides not matched to a gene: 2. CDR1 is MNHEY, CDR2 SMNVEV, per germline (reference sequence). This CDR3 is 14 amino acids long. The CDR3 nucleotides are TGTGCCAGCAGTTTACAGCGGGAGGTCAATGAGCAGTTCTTC. The encoded protein is CASSLQREVNEQFF.

The V call is TRBV11-3, the J call TRBJ2-7, with 7 positions matching TRBD1. The CDR3 totals 15 residues. V trimming: 4 bases; J trimming: 2 bases; junction bases outside the gene matches: 8. Germline-derived CDR1 and CDR2 are SGHNT and YENEEA. For the CDR3, the DNA is TGTGCCAGCAGCTCGCAGTCCGGGACAGCCTACGAGCAGTACTTC. Translation: CASSSQSGTAYEQYF.

V is TRBV4-2 and J is TRBJ1-5; D not certain. The CDR3 covers 13 residues. Trimming shortened V by 2 bases and J by 4 bases, and 6 bases separated the two germline ends. Germline CDR1 is LGHNA and CDR2 is YNFKEQ. For the CDR3, the DNA is TGTGCCAGCAGCCAATCGGTGAATCAGCCCCAGCATTTT. This translates into CASSQSVNQPQHF.

The rearrangement uses TRBV9 and TRBJ2-5; D perhaps matches TRBD2 (6 bases). The V gene lost 4 bases and the J gene lost 5 bases, with 15 bases spanning the gap. CDR1 and CDR2 from the germline V gene are SGDLS and YYNGEE. The CDR3 covers 14 residues. In nucleotides, the CDR3 is TGTGCCAGCAGCTCGGGACTCAGGACGGAGACCCAGTACTTC. It translates to CASSSGLRTETQYF.

V gene TRBV27 combines with J gene TRBJ2-3; 8 bases map to TRBD2. Germline CDR1 is MNHEY and CDR2 is SMNVEV (reference sequence). The CDR3 contains 17 residues. With 0 bases clipped from V and 2 bases from J, the junction kept 7 bases outside the gene matches. The CDR3 sequence is CASSLSPLAGLTDTQYF. CDR3 bases: TGTGCCAGCAGTTTATCCCCCCTAGCGGGCCTCACAGATACGCAGTATTTT.

The chain carries TRBV9 and TRBJ2-7; D might be TRBD2 (5 bases). Germline V gene lookup returns CDR1 SGDLS and CDR2 YYNGEE. This CDR3 is 15 amino acids long. Trimming cost V 3 bases and J 2 bases, with 15 bases left between them. CDR3 in amino acids: CASSASGMEAYEQYF. The CDR3 DNA follows: TGTGCCAGCAGCGCCTCCGGGATGGAGGCCTACGAGCAGTACTTC.

The chain carries TRBV5-4 and TRBJ2-3; 7 bases map to TRBD2. CDR1 is SGHNT, CDR2 YYREEE, per germline (reference sequence). V shed 3 bases and J 4 bases; nucleotides not matched to a gene: 8. CDR3 length: 15 residues. Written as DNA, the CDR3 is TGTGCCAGCAGCTACGGGGGGAGTGTAGCAGATACGCAGTATTTT. Its translation is CASSYGGSVADTQYF.

The rearrangement links TRBV4-2 to TRBJ2-7; D call uncertain. The CDR3 runs to 13 residues. Germline V lookup: CDR1 LGHNA, CDR2 YNFKEQ. V was clipped by 0 bases and J by 3 bases, with 6 bases between them. CDR3 region: CASSQDGSYEQYF. CDR3 DNA: TGTGCCAGCAGCCAAGATGGTAGCTACGAGCAGTACTTC.

This sequence joins TRBV10-1 and TRBJ1-2; D uncertain. Germline V CDR1 and CDR2: WNHNN, SYGVQD (reference sequence). V was shortened by 4 bases and J by 8 bases, with 11 bases between the two germline ends. This CDR3 region has 12 residues. As DNA, the CDR3 is TGCGCCAGCAGTGGGTTTTTGAGCGGCTACACCTTC. Protein: CASSGFLSGYTF.

The chain recombines TRBV9 with TRBJ1-2, with TRBD1 matching 9 bases. From germline, CDR1 is SGDLS and CDR2 YYNGEE. The J segment lost 3 bases and the V segment lost 4 bases, leaving 4 bases of the junction unmatched. The CDR3 has 14 residues. The DNA of the CDR3 is TGTGCCAGCAGCTCCCGGGACAGGGACTATGGCTACACCTTC. Its protein product is CASSSRDRDYGYTF. Based on the CDR3 plus reference TRBV9 and TRBJ1-2, the full variable domain is DSGVTQTPKHLITATGQRVTLRCSPRSGDLSVYWYQQSLDQGLQFLIQYYNGEERAKGNILERFSAQQFPDLHSELNLSSLELGDSALYFCASSSRDRDYGYTFGSGTRLTVV.

The V call is TRBV11-1, the J call TRBJ1-1; D gene uncertain. This CDR3 region has 15 residues. Germline V lookup: CDR1 SGHAT, CDR2 FQDESV (reference sequence). The V gene lost 3 bases and the J gene lost 4 bases, with 15 bases spanning the gap. CDR3 coding DNA: TGTGCCAGCAGCTTTCGGCGAACAGCCCTCACTGAAGCTTTCTTT. The encoded protein is CASSFRRTALTEAFF.

The gene calls are TRBV30 and TRBJ2-1, with TRBD2 identical over 7 bases. Unmatched junction bases numbered 5, after V lost 2 bases and J lost 4 bases. The CDR3 runs 14 residues. From germline, CDR1 is GTSNPN and CDR2 SVGIG (reference sequence). The DNA of the CDR3 is TGTGCCTGGAGTCTGGGGACTACATACAATGAGCAGTTCTTC. Its protein product is CAWSLGTTYNEQFF.

This rearrangement joins TRBV6-1 to TRBJ1-2; no definite D call. Trimming cost V 6 bases and J 5 bases, with 10 bases left between them. CDR1 and CDR2 (germline): MNHNS, SASEGT. The CDR3 totals 12 residues. This CDR3 reads CASSDIGYGYTF. The CDR3 nucleotides are TGTGCCAGCAGCGACATTGGGTATGGCTACACCTTC.

The rearrangement joins TRBV7-2 to TRBJ1-5, with D tentatively TRBD1 (5 bases). The CDR3 is 15 amino acids. In germline, CDR1 is SGHTA, CDR2 FQGNSA. Trimming removed 4 bases from V and 2 bases from J, with 12 bases in between. The CDR3 reads CASSSQGVGNQPQHF. The CDR3, as DNA: TGTGCCAGCAGCTCGCAGGGTGTAGGCAATCAGCCCCAGCATTTT. The complete variable domain, with remaining parts taken from reference TRBV7-2 and TRBJ1-5, reads GAGVSQSPSNKVTEKGKDVELRCDPISGHTALYWYRQSLGQGLEFLIYFQGNSAPDKSGLPSDRFSAERTGGSVSTLTIQRTQQEDSAVYLCASSSQGVGNQPQHFGDGTRLSIL.

This clone was detected only once. The chain recombines TRBV4-2 with TRBJ2-3; 13 nucleotides align to TRBD2. Trimming cost V 0 bases and J 2 bases; bases outside gene matches: 5. Germline assignment: CDR1 LGHNA and CDR2 YNFKEQ. This CDR3 contains 18 residues. The CDR3 DNA reads as TGTGCCAGCAGCCAAGATCTGACTAGCGGGAGGTTCACAGATACGCAGTATTTT. Its protein is CASSQDLTSGRFTDTQYF.